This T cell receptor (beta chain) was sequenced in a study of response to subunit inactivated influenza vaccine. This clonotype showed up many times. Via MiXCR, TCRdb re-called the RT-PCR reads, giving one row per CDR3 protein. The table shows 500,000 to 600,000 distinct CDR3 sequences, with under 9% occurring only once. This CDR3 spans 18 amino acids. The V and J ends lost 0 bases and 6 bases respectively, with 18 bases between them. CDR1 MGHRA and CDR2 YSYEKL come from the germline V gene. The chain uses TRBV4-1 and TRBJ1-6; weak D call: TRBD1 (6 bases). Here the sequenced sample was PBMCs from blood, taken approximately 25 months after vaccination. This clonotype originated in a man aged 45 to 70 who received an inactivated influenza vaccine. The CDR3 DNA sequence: TGCGCCAGCAGCCAAGATTTTTACGGGGGGCGCGGTAATTCACCCCTCCACTTT. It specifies CASSQDFYGGRGNSPLHF.